The sequence of this T cell receptor (beta chain) was determined in a study of T cells in Graves' hyperthyroidism and ophthalmopathy. There were TCR beta CDR3 regions amplified from RNA transcripts. HTBI primers were the set used in a first-round RT-PCR of the TCR CDR3. In TCRdb, the multiplex PCR reads were re-called with MiXCR into one record per CDR3 protein. Here the sample spans some 600,000 distinct CDR3 sequences, about 14% being singletons. This clonotype was recorded a few times. The sample taken for sequencing was blood. The receptor was derived from a woman under 40 with Graves' hyperthyroidism that later progressed to Graves' ophthalmopathy.

CDR3 coding DNA: TGTGCCAGTAGTATGGGGGACAGGGGGCCTCGGGCCCAGCCCCAGCATTTT. Translation: CASSMGDRGPRAQPQHF. This sequence joins TRBV19 and TRBJ1-5; 12 bases are shared with TRBD1. CDR1 is LNHDA and CDR2 is SQIVND in the germline V gene (reference sequence). The V and J ends lost 3 bases and 7 bases, in that order; junction bases with no gene match: 10. The CDR3 spans 17 residues.